The subject of this entry is one T cell receptor (beta chain). Random hexamers were used to reverse transcribe an amount of roughly 0.45 to 1 ug RNA. Across 54 Vbeta and 13 Jbeta, TCR beta CDR3 was amplified with immunoSEQ multiplex PCR. TCRdb re-called the immunoSEQ multiplex PCR reads with MiXCR, one entry per CDR3 protein. Among some 200,000 distinct CDR3 sequences, 90% to 95% were seen once, and the ten largest hold about 0.09%. Germline V gene data show CDR1 as LNHDA and CDR2 as SQIVND (reference sequence). V lost 7 bases, J lost 9 bases, and 5 bases stayed unmatched. The CDR3 is 12 residues long. The data originate from a study of CD8 T cells in Susac syndrome. The TEMRA cells underwent FACS enrichment, while the CD8+ and CD4+ T cells underwent negative isolation.

The TCR comes from a human donor with multiple sclerosis. This sequence joins TRBV19 and TRBJ2-1; TRBD1 aligns across 8 bases. Specimen: CD4+ T cells from PBMCs. DNA of the CDR3: TGTGCCAGTACCGTGACAGGGGTTGAGCAGTTCTTC. Translation: CASTVTGVEQFF.